The TCR beta chain described here comes from a study of blood T cells in healthy people across ages. Turning to this clonotype: Its antigen is unknown.

Study outcomes and limitations: Naive CD4+ cells and diversity were both higher in long-lived donors than in aged donors. Lack of knowledge of donor CMV status possibly confounded expanded clonotype changes. A strong correlation between TCR beta diversity and naive T cell percentage was seen.

For the second PCR, which ran for about 7 to 12 cycles, a sample-barcoded 5' primer and a J-beta primer mix were used. TCRdb passed the 5' RACE reads through MiXCR, listing each CDR3 protein once. The table has over 1,200,000 distinct CDR3 sequences, approximately 59% seen once; the top ten hold over 5.5%. The study recruited healthy Caucasian donors from Russia who were aged roughly 6 to 90. This TCR was recovered from a man between 18 and 29 years old in good health. The sample consisted of blood.

CDR3 bases: TGTGCCACCAGTGAGCCAGCCACAGATACGCAGTATTTT. Translating gives CATSEPATDTQYF. The chain combines TRBV24-1 with TRBJ2-3, with unresolved D. This CDR3 region has 13 residues. In germline, CDR1 is KGHDR, CDR2 SFDVKD. Trimming pared 4 bases from V and 2 bases from J, leaving 6 bases between.